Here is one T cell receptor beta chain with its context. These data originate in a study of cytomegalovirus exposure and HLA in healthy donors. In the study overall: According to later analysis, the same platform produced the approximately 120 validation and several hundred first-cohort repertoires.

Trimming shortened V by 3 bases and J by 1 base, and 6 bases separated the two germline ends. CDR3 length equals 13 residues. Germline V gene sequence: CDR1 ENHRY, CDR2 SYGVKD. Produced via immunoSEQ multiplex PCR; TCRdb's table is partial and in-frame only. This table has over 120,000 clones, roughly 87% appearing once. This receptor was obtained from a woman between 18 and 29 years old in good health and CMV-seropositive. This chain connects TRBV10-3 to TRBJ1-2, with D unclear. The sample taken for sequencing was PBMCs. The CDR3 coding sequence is TGTGCCATCAGTGACAGGAATAACTATGGCTACACCTTC. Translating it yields CAISDRNNYGYTF.